These 7 T cell receptor beta chains originate from one sample sequenced in a study of human T cells and chemical hapten exposure. Time point described: patch test 2, 6 weeks after DPC sensitization. Treatment: therapeutic diphenylcyclopropenone sensitization with weekly scalp DPC. TCRdb passed the RACE reads through MiXCR, listing each CDR3 protein once. Of over 100,000 distinct CDR3 sequences listed, about a tenth were seen once; the top ten hold 3.1%. Sequencing was performed on whole blood, taken in connection with sensitization to the hapten diphenylcyclopropenone (DPC). The receptors originated from a woman in her 40s with alopecia areata. Some clones in this sample may be carry-over from other donors' samples.

This clonotype was counted ten times or more. The chain employs TRBV12-3 or TRBV12-4 and TRBJ2-7, with 9 bases lining up with TRBD1. The V segment lost 4 bases and the J segment 5 bases; nucleotides outside the gene matches: 3. The CDR3 is 13 amino acids. The CDR3 DNA sequence: TGTGCCAGCAGTTGGGACAGGGCCCACGAGCAGTACTTC. Its translation: CASSWDRAHEQYF.

A note on this clonotype: A junction end diverges from the germline sequence, so it may reflect a read error. The chain couples TRBV6-2 or TRBV6-3 to TRBJ1-5; 7 nucleotides align to TRBD1. There are 17 residues in the CDR3. Germline V gene sequence: CDR1 MNHEY, CDR2 SVGEGT. The CDR3 protein is CAGSAAGGARSNQPQHF. CDR3 sequence (DNA): TGTGCCGGCAGTGCCGCAGGGGGAGCACGGAGCAATCAGCCCCAGCATTTT.

This clonotype has a count of ten or more. The genes are TRBV10-3 and TRBJ1-3; D gene uncertain. The CDR3 covers 15 residues. Germline CDR1 ENHRY, CDR2 SYGVKD. Trimming left V 9 bases short and J 0 bases short, with 15 bases between. CDR3: CAIGQILNSGNTIYF. The CDR3 DNA sequence: TGTGCCATTGGTCAGATCCTCAACTCTGGAAACACCATATATTTT.

The V and J genes are TRBV6-2 or TRBV6-3 and TRBJ2-7; no clear D. CDR1 and CDR2 (germline): MNHEY, SVGEGT. The CDR3 is 16 amino acids. V lost 6 bases and J 0 bases, leaving 18 bases between the germline ends. The CDR3 loop is CASRDSGRKSSYEQYF. CDR3 in DNA: TGTGCCAGCAGAGACTCCGGTCGTAAGAGCTCCTACGAGCAGTACTTC.

This clonotype was counted ten times or more. This chain uses TRBV7-9 with TRBJ1-5; no clear D. The V end lost 5 bases, the J end lost 9 bases, and 14 bases lay between the germline ends. The CDR3 is 13 residues long. Germline loops: CDR1 SEHNR, CDR2 FQNEAQ (reference sequence). The CDR3 sequence is CASSLGSQRPQHF. CDR3 nucleotides: TGTGCCAGCAGCCTGGGGAGCCAACGGCCCCAGCATTTT.

The gene calls are TRBV10-3 and TRBJ1-1; D perhaps matches TRBD1 (5 bases). Germline values: CDR1 ENHRY, CDR2 SYGVKD. The length of the CDR3 is 15 residues. The V end lost 8 bases, the J end lost 5 bases, and 21 bases lay between the germline ends. The CDR3 nucleotides read TGTGCCATCGGGGCAGGGAGGGGAGGAGGGACTGAAGCTTTCTTT. Translated: CAIGAGRGGGTEAFF.

This rearrangement joins TRBV28 to TRBJ2-3; TRBD1 agrees at 10 bases. V lost 5 bases, J lost 2 bases, and 4 bases stayed unmatched. Germline lookup yields CDR1 MDHEN and CDR2 SYDVKM. The CDR3 has 15 amino acids. Here the CDR3 DNA reads TGTGCCAGCAGTGGGGACAGGGGATACACAGATACGCAGTATTTT. Translated, it gives CASSGDRGYTDTQYF.